This paragraph covers one TCR delta chain sequence. What it recognizes is unknown. This may be a read error, as it is one base from a much larger clone. There are 19 residues in the CDR3. From germline, CDR1 is GEAIGNYY and CDR2 EKD. With 1 base clipped from V and 4 bases from J, the junction kept 19 bases outside the gene matches. This specimen belongs to a study of gammadelta T cells in human blood. Regarding the study as a whole: Microbial exposure appeared to drive polyclonal γδ T cell expansion after birth.

TCRdb repeated clone calling on the RT-PCR reads with CATT. The table lists 1,000 to 1,500 delta-chain clones, over 45% of them singletons. The J gene is TRDJ1, the V gene TRDV2, with 8 bases matching TRDD3. Sequencing was carried out using Vgamma9Vdelta2 gamma-delta T cells from adult blood. This TCR was sampled from a human donor. CDR3 sequence reads: CACDTVSTGGIRVIDKLIF. CDR3 DNA sequence: TGTGCCTGTGACACAGTCAGTACTGGCGGGATACGCGTAATCGATAAACTCATCTTT.